Below are 14 T cell receptor beta chains sequenced from a single sample in a study of healthy donors' naive CD4 and CD8 T cells. Each TCR library used roughly 0.45 ug of total RNA and a linear amplification protocol. One entry per CDR3 protein, called by TCRdb with MiXCR from the reads. Of about 180,000 distinct CDR3 sequences in the sample, about four fifths were seen once. What was sequenced was naive CD4+ and CD8+ T cells sorted from blood, pooled from several donors. The receptors shown here come from a pool of human donors in good health; the sample pools cells from several healthy donors.

The chain has TRBV19 and TRBJ2-1, with 9 bases matching TRBD1. This CDR3 is built from 13 residues. The V and J ends lost 8 bases and 7 bases, in that order; junction bases with no gene match: 6. CDR1 and CDR2 (germline): LNHDA, SQIVND (reference sequence). CDR3 sequence (DNA): TGTGCCAGTCACGGGACAGGGCTAAATGAGCAGTTCTTC. It encodes CASHGTGLNEQFF.

This clonotype was seen only a few times. The chain links TRBV18 to TRBJ2-5; possible D gene TRBD1, 6 bases. Looked up from germline, CDR1 is KGHSH and CDR2 is LQKENI. This CDR3 is built from 13 residues. V was pared by 5 bases and J by 4 bases, with 11 bases between. The DNA for the CDR3 is TGTGCCAGCTCAACAGGGTCGGGAGAGACCCAGTACTTC. Translating gives CASSTGSGETQYF.

This clonotype was detected once. The gene calls are TRBV19 and TRBJ2-2; 9 nucleotides align to TRBD2. The CDR3 contains 17 residues. V trimming: 3 bases; J trimming: 1 base; junction bases outside the gene matches: 6. Germline CDR1 is LNHDA and CDR2 is SQIVND (reference sequence). This chain's CDR3 is CASSIWLAGQNTGELFF. In DNA, the CDR3 is TGTGCCAGTAGTATTTGGCTAGCGGGACAGAACACCGGGGAGCTGTTTTTT. Complete variable domain (other parts from reference TRBV19 and TRBJ2-2): DGGITQSPKYLFRKEGQNVTLSCEQNLNHDAMYWYRQDPGQGLRLIYYSQIVNDFQKGDIAEGYSVSREKKESFPLTVTSAQKNPTAFYLCASSIWLAGQNTGELFFGEGSRLTVL.

This CDR3 is CASNRGRNTEAFF. The CDR3 bases are TGTGCCAGCAACCGGGGAAGGAACACTGAAGCTTTCTTT. This chain uses TRBV6-6 with TRBJ1-1; D is uncertain. Trimming left V 7 bases short and J 1 base short, with 10 bases between. There are 13 residues in the CDR3. Looked up from germline, CDR1 is MNHNY and CDR2 is SVGAGI (reference sequence).

The rearrangement joins TRBV6-2 or TRBV6-3 to TRBJ2-1; D is undetermined. Trimming pared 0 bases from V and 8 bases from J, leaving 17 bases between. Germline values: CDR1 MNHEY, CDR2 SVGEGT. The CDR3 contains 16 residues. The CDR3 DNA follows: TGTGCCAGCAGTTACTCGACGGCTCATGTTGGCGATGAGCAGTTCTTC. Residues: CASSYSTAHVGDEQFF.

The CDR3 region is CSVRTSGTLTDTQYF. The CDR3 coding sequence is TGCAGCGTTCGGACTAGCGGGACCCTCACAGATACGCAGTATTTT. This chain links TRBV29-1 with TRBJ2-3; 12 bases map to TRBD2. The germline CDR1 and CDR2 sequences are SQVTM and ANQGSEA. There are 15 residues in the CDR3. V shed 5 bases, J shed 2 bases, and the junction held 5 bases outside the gene matches.

V is TRBV7-9 and J is TRBJ2-1; D is unresolved. The V end lost 7 bases, the J end lost 4 bases, and 14 bases lay between the germline ends. CDR3 length: 14 residues. Looked up from germline, CDR1 is SEHNR and CDR2 is FQNEAQ (reference sequence). CDR3 sequence (DNA): TGTGCCAGCAACCCCTTACAGACTTACAATGAGCAGTTCTTC. It yields the protein CASNPLQTYNEQFF.

The V gene is TRBV6-6, the J gene TRBJ2-3; D unresolved. Germline V gives CDR1 MNHNY, CDR2 SVGAGI (reference sequence). V gave up 7 bases and J gave up 2 bases, with 13 bases separating them. This CDR3 region has 14 residues. The CDR3 loop is CASTSSSHTDTQYF. CDR3 nucleotide sequence: TGTGCCAGCACCTCATCGTCACACACAGATACGCAGTATTTT.

DNA for the CDR3: TGTGCCAGCAGTTTCTCCCTCGAGCAGTACTTC. Translation gives CASSFSLEQYF. The V and J genes are TRBV28 and TRBJ2-7; D is unresolved. This CDR3 region has 11 residues. The V end lost 3 bases, the J end lost 6 bases, and 6 bases lay between the germline ends. Germline CDR1 reads MDHEN; CDR2 reads SYDVKM.

The count of this clonotype is one. V gene TRBV6-5 combines with J gene TRBJ1-3; TRBD1 agrees at 8 bases. J gave up 5 bases and V 0 bases, and 3 bases lay outside the gene matches. CDR1 is MNHEY, CDR2 SVGAGI, per germline. This CDR3 has 15 amino acids. The CDR3 sequence: CASSYSDRARNTIYF. DNA of the CDR3: TGTGCCAGCAGTTACTCGGACAGGGCGAGAAACACCATATATTTT.

This chain uses TRBV29-1 with TRBJ2-3, with D perhaps matching TRBD2 (5 bases). Trimming took off 6 bases at V and 6 bases at J, with 16 bases between the two ends. This CDR3 is built from 13 residues. Germline V CDR1 and CDR2: SQVTM, ANQGSEA. CDR3 sequence (DNA): TGCAGCGTCGAGGGCAGGAGCGCGGATACGCAGTATTTT. This encodes CSVEGRSADTQYF.

For the CDR3, the DNA is TGTGCCAGCAGTTACTCGAGCGGAGGGAGGAAGTATTTT. Its protein product is CASSYSSGGRKYF. The chain employs TRBV6-5 and TRBJ2-3, with D possibly matching TRBD2 (6 bases). CDR1 and CDR2 from the germline V gene are MNHEY and SVGAGI. V was clipped by 0 bases and J by 13 bases, with 14 bases between them. CDR3 length: 13 residues.

Here the CDR3 reads CASSPSPGQVTAPTYEQYF. In DNA form, the CDR3 reads TGTGCCAGCAGTCCTTCTCCGGGACAGGTGACGGCCCCCACCTACGAGCAGTACTTC. The rearrangement joins TRBV6-1 to TRBJ2-7; 8 positions agree with TRBD1. The V gene's germline CDR1 is MNHNS and CDR2 SASEGT. CDR3 length: 19 residues. V dropped 5 bases and J dropped 2; count of bases not matched to a gene: 20.

The chain combines TRBV19 with TRBJ1-1; TRBD1 matches at 7 bases. The length of the CDR3 is 15 residues. The J segment lost 1 base and the V segment lost 4 bases, leaving 6 bases of the junction unmatched. Germline V lookup: CDR1 LNHDA, CDR2 SQIVND (reference sequence). This chain's CDR3 is CASSTTGVPNTEAFF. In DNA form, the CDR3 reads TGTGCCAGTAGTACAACAGGGGTACCGAACACTGAAGCTTTCTTT.